Presented here are 21 T cell receptor beta chains from one specimen sequenced in a study of cytomegalovirus exposure and HLA in healthy donors. The PCR used 60 Vbeta and 13 Jbeta primers. Method: immunoSEQ multiplex PCR; TCRdb's copy keeps in-frame clones and lacks some. This table has about 210,000 clones, about 83% appearing once. The specimen sequenced was PBMCs. These receptors came from a man in his forties in good health and CMV-seropositive.

The CDR3 region has the DNA TGTGCCATCAGACAGGGGGTGTATGGCTACACCTTC. Amino acid sequence: CAIRQGVYGYTF. The chain links TRBV10-3 to TRBJ1-2, with TRBD1 matching over 8 bases. The junction had 2 bases not matched to a gene; V was cut back by 6 bases and J by 5 bases. CDR3 length: 12 amino acids. Looked up from germline, CDR1 is ENHRY and CDR2 is SYGVKD.

V usage is TRBV7-2 and J usage is TRBJ2-3; the D gene is possibly TRBD2 (5 bases). The CDR3 sequence is 15 residues long. V dropped 1 base and J dropped 4 bases, with 12 bases sitting between them. Germline CDR1 reads SGHTA; CDR2 reads FQGNSA. The CDR3 loop is CASSLGGRASDTQYF. The DNA for the CDR3 is TGTGCCAGCAGCTTAGGTGGGAGAGCATCAGATACGCAGTATTTT.

The chain joins TRBV4-3 to TRBJ1-5, with TRBD1 as a possible D gene (5 bases). The ends were cut back, 4 bases at V and 7 bases at J, with 17 bases in the middle. The CDR3 spans 15 residues. Germline assignment: CDR1 LGHNA and CDR2 YSLEER. For the CDR3, the DNA is TGCGCCAGCAGCCCCAACTTCAGGGCTACGCAGCCCCAGCATTTT. It encodes CASSPNFRATQPQHF.

V usage is TRBV4-1 and J usage is TRBJ2-1, with D possibly matching TRBD2 (5 bases). Trimming removed 1 base at V and 9 bases at J, with 13 bases between. CDR1 and CDR2 (germline): MGHRA, YSYEKL. This CDR3 contains 14 residues. The CDR3 region has the DNA TGCGCCAGCAGCCAAGCCAAACTAGAGAGTGAGCAGTTCTTC. Translated: CASSQAKLESEQFF.

The V call is TRBV27, the J call TRBJ2-5; 10 bases agree with TRBD2. The J segment lost 5 bases and the V segment lost 5 bases, leaving 14 bases of the junction unmatched. CDR3 length: 17 residues. Germline V CDR1 and CDR2: MNHEY, SMNVEV (reference sequence). The CDR3 loop is CASSPLPSGSFGETQYF. The CDR3 nucleotides are TGTGCCAGCAGTCCCCTCCCTAGCGGGAGTTTTGGGGAGACCCAGTACTTC.

The chain uses TRBV14 and TRBJ1-5, with D hard to call. Germline CDR1 reads SGHDN; CDR2 reads FVKESK. Trimming shortened V by 8 bases and J by 4 bases, and 12 bases separated the two germline ends. This CDR3 spans 13 amino acids. CDR3 coding DNA: TGTGCCAGCGCGCGAGGTCCGAATCAGCCCCAGCATTTT. Residues: CASARGPNQPQHF. The entire variable domain, with the rest obtained from reference TRBV14 and TRBJ1-5, is as follows: EAGVTQFPSHSVIEKGQTVTLRCDPISGHDNLYWYRRVMGKEIKFLLHFVKESKQDESGMPNNRFLAERTGGTYSTLKVQPAELEDSGVYFCASARGPNQPQHFGDGTRLSIL.

Details on this clone: Other DNA sequences in the same sample also yield this CDR3. The chain carries TRBV5-1 and TRBJ2-3; 8 bases line up with TRBD1. Unmatched junction bases numbered 8, after V lost 2 bases and J lost 0 bases. The CDR3 length is 17 residues. Germline V CDR1 and CDR2: SGHRS, YFSETQ. The CDR3 DNA follows: TGCGCCAGCAGCTTTGGACAGGGATTTATTAGCACAGATACGCAGTATTTT. Amino acid sequence: CASSFGQGFISTDTQYF. The full variable domain, its missing parts supplied by reference TRBV5-1 and TRBJ2-3, is KAGVTQTPRYLIKTRGQQVTLSCSPISGHRSVSWYQQTPGQGLQFLFEYFSETQRNKGNFPGRFSGRQFSNSRSEMNVSTLELGDSALYLCASSFGQGFISTDTQYFGPGTRLTVL.

As to this clone: One end of the junction fails to match germline, which may point to a read error. This sequence joins TRBV4-1 and TRBJ2-1, with 8 positions matching TRBD1. CDR1 and CDR2 from the germline V gene are MGHRA and YSYEKL. CDR3 length: 13 amino acids. Here the CDR3 DNA reads TGCGCCAGCAGCCAAGATTACGGGACAGGCAATATCTTC. Translated: CASSQDYGTGNIF.

The J gene is TRBJ2-3, the V gene TRBV4-2; maybe TRBD2 (6 bases). The V gene lost 4 bases and the J gene lost 4 bases, with 18 bases spanning the gap. Germline-derived CDR1 and CDR2 are LGHNA and YNFKEQ. This CDR3 comprises 16 residues. CDR3 protein: CASSPVGGMAADTQYF. CDR3 DNA sequence: TGTGCCAGCAGCCCGGTGGGAGGCATGGCCGCAGATACGCAGTATTTT.

This chain uses TRBV19 with TRBJ1-1; D perhaps matches TRBD1 (5 bases). This CDR3 comprises 13 residues. Per germline, CDR1 LNHDA and CDR2 SQIVND (reference sequence). The V and J ends lost 5 bases and 3 bases respectively, with 10 bases between them. This CDR3 reads CASSVGADTEAFF. The CDR3 DNA is TGTGCCAGTAGTGTTGGGGCGGACACTGAAGCTTTCTTT.

This chain joins TRBV6-5 and TRBJ1-1, with D perhaps matching TRBD1 (5 bases). Per the germline V gene, CDR1 is MNHEY and CDR2 is SVGAGI. V was clipped by 6 bases and J by 3 bases, with 8 bases between them. The CDR3 loop spans 12 amino acids. The DNA of the CDR3 is TGTGCCAGCAGAAGGGGCTACACTGAAGCTTTCTTT. This translates into CASRRGYTEAFF.

The V and J genes are TRBV11-3 and TRBJ2-5; the match to TRBD1 covers 7 bases. V shed 7 bases and J 4 bases; nucleotides not matched to a gene: 9. Germline loops: CDR1 SGHNT, CDR2 YENEEA. This CDR3 is 14 amino acids long. CDR3 sequence: CASILPGGPETQYF. DNA for the CDR3: TGTGCCAGCATCCTCCCAGGGGGTCCAGAGACCCAGTACTTC. Supplemented by reference TRBV11-3 and TRBJ2-5, the full variable domain reads EAGVVQSPRYKIIEKKQPVAFWCNPISGHNTLYWYLQNLGQGPELLIRYENEEAVDDSQLPKDRFSAERLKGVDSTLKIQPAELGDSAVYLCASILPGGPETQYFGPGTRLLVL.

V gene TRBV6-5 combines with J gene TRBJ2-7; D ambiguous. The ends were cut back, 5 bases at V and 3 bases at J, with 14 bases in the middle. The CDR3 has 14 amino acids. Germline assignment: CDR1 MNHEY and CDR2 SVGAGI. This CDR3 reads CASSALDEHYEQYF. CDR3 bases: TGTGCCAGCAGTGCGCTAGACGAGCACTACGAGCAGTACTTC.

The chain links TRBV7-2 to TRBJ2-7; D perhaps matches TRBD2 (7 bases). Trimming pared 0 bases from V and 0 bases from J, leaving 15 bases between. Germline V gene sequence: CDR1 SGHTA, CDR2 FQGNSA. The CDR3 is 17 amino acids. CDR3 nucleotides: TGTGCCAGCAGCTTAGCGATCGGGGGCGGGAGCTCCTACGAGCAGTACTTC. Translating it yields CASSLAIGGGSSYEQYF. The complete variable domain, with remaining parts taken from reference TRBV7-2 and TRBJ2-7, reads GAGVSQSPSNKVTEKGKDVELRCDPISGHTALYWYRQSLGQGLEFLIYFQGNSAPDKSGLPSDRFSAERTGGSVSTLTIQRTQQEDSAVYLCASSLAIGGGSSYEQYFGPGTRLTVT.

This rearrangement joins TRBV4-2 to TRBJ1-2, with 10 bases lining up with TRBD1. J gave up 2 bases and V 1 base, and 10 bases lay outside the gene matches. In germline, CDR1 is LGHNA, CDR2 YNFKEQ. The CDR3 has 18 residues. This CDR3 is CASSQVAGPGQGNYGYTF. CDR3 bases: TGTGCCAGCAGCCAAGTCGCAGGGCCGGGACAGGGGAACTATGGCTACACCTTC.

The chain employs TRBV2 and TRBJ1-6; 8 nucleotides match TRBD1. Germline trimming cut 4 bases from V and 8 bases from J; bases unmatched to any gene: 4. The CDR3 contains 14 residues. Germline-derived CDR1 and CDR2 are SNHLY and FYNNEI. The CDR3 protein is CASSAGRGHSPLHF. In DNA, the CDR3 is TGTGCCAGCAGTGCGGGCAGGGGGCATTCACCCCTCCACTTT.

The count of this clone is one. The chain recombines TRBV2 with TRBJ2-2, with TRBD1 as a possible D gene (6 bases). CDR3 length: 13 residues. V shed 6 bases and J shed 6 bases, with 11 bases lying between them. Germline V gives CDR1 SNHLY, CDR2 FYNNEI. The CDR3 DNA reads as TGTGCCAGCAGAAGGGACACTCCCGGGGAGCTGTTTTTT. This sequence encodes CASRRDTPGELFF.

J is TRBJ1-5 and V is TRBV29-1, with D perhaps TRBD1 (5 bases). Germline V gene sequence: CDR1 SQVTM, CDR2 ANQGSEA. V lost 5 bases to trimming and J lost 5 bases, with 10 bases between them. The CDR3 covers 12 residues. CDR3 DNA: TGCAGCGTTCGGAAAGGGGATCAGCCCCAGCATTTT. Amino acids: CSVRKGDQPQHF. The variable domain in full, with the rest retrieved from reference TRBV29-1 and TRBJ1-5, is SAVISQKPSRDICQRGTSLTIQCQVDSQVTMMFWYRQQPGQSLTLIATANQGSEATYESGFVIDKFPISRPNLTFSTLTVSNMSPEDSSIYLCSVRKGDQPQHFGDGTRLSIL.

This clone was counted only a few times. The chain uses TRBV10-2 and TRBJ1-1; 9 nucleotides line up with TRBD1. CDR3 length: 15 amino acids. Germline CDR1 and CDR2: WSHSY and SAAADI. V was pared by 7 bases and J by 0 bases, with 6 bases of the junction left unmatched. The chain's CDR3 is CASNSGQGMNTEAFF. The CDR3 bases are TGCGCCAGCAACTCGGGACAGGGAATGAACACTGAAGCTTTCTTT.

This clone was seen only once. For the CDR3, the DNA is TGTGCCAGCCTTGGGACTAGTGACGAGCAGTACTTC. It encodes CASLGTSDEQYF. V usage is TRBV6-1 and J usage is TRBJ2-7; 8 bases match TRBD2. The CDR3 consists of 12 residues. The germline CDR1 and CDR2 sequences are MNHNS and SASEGT. The V and J ends lost 8 bases and 5 bases, in that order; junction bases with no gene match: 5.

V usage is TRBV5-1 and J usage is TRBJ2-1; no reliable D call. Germline CDR1 reads SGHRS; CDR2 reads YFSETQ. The V end was cut by 0 bases, the J end by 2 bases, with 6 bases between. The CDR3 is made up of 14 amino acids. CDR3 region: CASSLGQTYNEQFF. The CDR3 region has the DNA TGCGCCAGCAGCTTGGGACAAACCTACAATGAGCAGTTCTTC.